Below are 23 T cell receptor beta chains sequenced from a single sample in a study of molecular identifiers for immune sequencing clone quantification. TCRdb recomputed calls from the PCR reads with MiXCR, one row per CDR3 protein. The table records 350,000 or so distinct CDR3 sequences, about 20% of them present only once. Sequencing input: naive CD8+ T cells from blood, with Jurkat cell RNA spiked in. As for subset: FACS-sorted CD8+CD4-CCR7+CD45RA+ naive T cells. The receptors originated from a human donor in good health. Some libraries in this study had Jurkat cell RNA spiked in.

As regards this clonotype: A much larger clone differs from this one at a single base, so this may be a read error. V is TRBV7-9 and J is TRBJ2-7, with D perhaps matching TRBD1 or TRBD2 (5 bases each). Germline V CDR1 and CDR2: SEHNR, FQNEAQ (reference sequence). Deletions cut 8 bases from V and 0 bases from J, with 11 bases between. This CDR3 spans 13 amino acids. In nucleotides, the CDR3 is TGTGCCAGCGGGACGGGAACCTCCTACGAGCAGTACTTC. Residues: CASGTGTSYEQYF. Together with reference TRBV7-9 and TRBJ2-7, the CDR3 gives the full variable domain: DTGVSQNPRHKITKRGQNVTFRCDPISEHNRLYWYRQTLGQGPEFLTYFQNEAQLEKSRLLSDRFSAERPKGSFSTLEIQRTEQGDSAMYLCASGTGTSYEQYFGPGTRLTVT.

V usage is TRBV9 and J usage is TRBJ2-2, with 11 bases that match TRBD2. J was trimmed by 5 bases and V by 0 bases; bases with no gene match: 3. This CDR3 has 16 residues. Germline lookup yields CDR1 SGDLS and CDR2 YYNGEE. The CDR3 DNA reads TGTGCCAGCAGCGTAGGCCTAGCGGGAGGAACCGGGGAGCTGTTTTTT. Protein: CASSVGLAGGTGELFF.

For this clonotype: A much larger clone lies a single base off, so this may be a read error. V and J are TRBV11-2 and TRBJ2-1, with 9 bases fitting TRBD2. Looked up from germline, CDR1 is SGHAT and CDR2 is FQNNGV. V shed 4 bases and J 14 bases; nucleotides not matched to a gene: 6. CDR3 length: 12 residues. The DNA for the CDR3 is TGTGCCAGCAGCTCCGCTAGCGGGGAGAAGTTCTTC. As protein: CASSSASGEKFF.

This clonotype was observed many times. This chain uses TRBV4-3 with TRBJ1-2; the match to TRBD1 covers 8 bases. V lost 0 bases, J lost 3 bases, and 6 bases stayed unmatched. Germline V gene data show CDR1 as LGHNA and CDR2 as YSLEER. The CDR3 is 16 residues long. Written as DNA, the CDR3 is TGCGCCAGCAGCCAAGACAGGACAGGGCGGTACTATGGCTACACCTTC. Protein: CASSQDRTGRYYGYTF.

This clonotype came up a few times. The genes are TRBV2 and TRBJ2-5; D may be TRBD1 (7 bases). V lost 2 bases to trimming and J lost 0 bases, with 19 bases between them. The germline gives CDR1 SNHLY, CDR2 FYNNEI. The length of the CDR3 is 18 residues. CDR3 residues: CASSERSGGHPYQETQYF. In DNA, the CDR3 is TGTGCCAGCAGTGAACGGTCAGGGGGGCATCCGTACCAAGAGACCCAGTACTTC.

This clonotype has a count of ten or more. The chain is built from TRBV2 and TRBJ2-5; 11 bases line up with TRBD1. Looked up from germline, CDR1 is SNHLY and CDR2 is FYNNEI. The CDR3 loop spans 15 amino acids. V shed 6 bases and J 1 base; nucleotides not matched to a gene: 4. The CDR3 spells CASRRTGGGQETQYF. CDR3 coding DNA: TGTGCCAGCAGAAGGACAGGGGGCGGCCAAGAGACCCAGTACTTC.

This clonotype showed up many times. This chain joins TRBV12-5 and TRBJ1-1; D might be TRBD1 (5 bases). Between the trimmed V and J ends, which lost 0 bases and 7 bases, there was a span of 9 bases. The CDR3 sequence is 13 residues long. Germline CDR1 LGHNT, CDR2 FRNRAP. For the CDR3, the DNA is TGTGCTAGTGGTTTGGTATGGGGCGGTGAAGCTTTCTTT. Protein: CASGLVWGGEAFF.

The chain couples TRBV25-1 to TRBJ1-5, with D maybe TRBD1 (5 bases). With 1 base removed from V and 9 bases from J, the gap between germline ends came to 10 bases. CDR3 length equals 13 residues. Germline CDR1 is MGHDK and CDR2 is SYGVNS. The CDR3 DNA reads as TGTGCCAGCAGTGAATCGGGGGTTGGGCCCCAGCATTTT. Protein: CASSESGVGPQHF.

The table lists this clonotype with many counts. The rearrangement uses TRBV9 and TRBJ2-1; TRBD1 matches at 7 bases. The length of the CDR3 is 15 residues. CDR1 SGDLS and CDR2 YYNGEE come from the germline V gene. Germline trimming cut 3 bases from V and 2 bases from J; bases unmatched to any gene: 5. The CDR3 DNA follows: TGTGCCAGCAGCGGCGGCGACAGGGCCTACAATGAGCAGTTCTTC. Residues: CASSGGDRAYNEQFF.

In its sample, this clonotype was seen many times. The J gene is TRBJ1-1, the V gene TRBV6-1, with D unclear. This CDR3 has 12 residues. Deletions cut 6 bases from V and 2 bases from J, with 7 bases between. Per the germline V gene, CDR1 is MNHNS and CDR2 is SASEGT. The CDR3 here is CASRTKNTEAFF. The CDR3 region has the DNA TGTGCCAGCAGGACAAAAAACACTGAAGCTTTCTTT.

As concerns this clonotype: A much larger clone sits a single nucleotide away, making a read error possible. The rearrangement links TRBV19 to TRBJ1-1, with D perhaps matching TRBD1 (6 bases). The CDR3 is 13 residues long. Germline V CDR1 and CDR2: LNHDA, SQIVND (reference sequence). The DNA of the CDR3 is TGTGCCAGTAGTCCCCCACAGGGTACTGGAGCTTTCTTT. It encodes CASSPPQGTGAFF.

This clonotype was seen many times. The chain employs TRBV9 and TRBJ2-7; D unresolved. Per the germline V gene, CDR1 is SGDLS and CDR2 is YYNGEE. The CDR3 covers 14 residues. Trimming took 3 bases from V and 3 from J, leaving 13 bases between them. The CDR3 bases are TGTGCCAGCAGCGGAGAAGGGTCGGGCTACGAGCAGTACTTC. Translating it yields CASSGEGSGYEQYF.

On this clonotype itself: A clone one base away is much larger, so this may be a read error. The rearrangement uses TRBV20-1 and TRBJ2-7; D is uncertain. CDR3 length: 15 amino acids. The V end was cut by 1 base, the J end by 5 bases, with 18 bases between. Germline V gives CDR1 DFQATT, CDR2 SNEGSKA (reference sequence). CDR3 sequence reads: CSARGATDNHHEQYF. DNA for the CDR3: TGCAGTGCTAGAGGAGCAACCGACAACCACCACGAGCAGTACTTC.

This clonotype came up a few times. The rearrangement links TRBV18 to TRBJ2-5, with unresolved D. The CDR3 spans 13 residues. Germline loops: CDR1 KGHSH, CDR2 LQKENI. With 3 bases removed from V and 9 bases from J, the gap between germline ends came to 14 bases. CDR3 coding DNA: TGTGCCAGCTCACCTTATCCCGACCCGGCCCAGTACTTC. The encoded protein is CASSPYPDPAQYF.

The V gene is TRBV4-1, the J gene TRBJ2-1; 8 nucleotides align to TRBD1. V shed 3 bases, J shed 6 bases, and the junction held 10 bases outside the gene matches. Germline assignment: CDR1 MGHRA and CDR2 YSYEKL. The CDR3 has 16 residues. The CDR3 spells CASSQRTGGISNEQFF. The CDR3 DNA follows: TGCGCCAGCAGCCAGCGAACAGGGGGAATCAGCAATGAGCAGTTCTTC.

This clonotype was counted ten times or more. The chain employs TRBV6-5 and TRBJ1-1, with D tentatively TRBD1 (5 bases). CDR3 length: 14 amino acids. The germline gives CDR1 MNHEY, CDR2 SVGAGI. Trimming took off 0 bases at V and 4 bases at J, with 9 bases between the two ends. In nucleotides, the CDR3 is TGTGCCAGCAGTTACTCACCGGGGCCCACTGAAGCTTTCTTT. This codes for CASSYSPGPTEAFF.

In nucleotides, the CDR3 is TGTGCCAGCTCACCCCGGACAGGGGTAAAAGCGGGGGCCAACGTCCTGACTTTC. The encoded protein is CASSPRTGVKAGANVLTF. The rearrangement uses TRBV18 and TRBJ2-6; TRBD1 matches at 9 bases. This CDR3 comprises 18 residues. The V and J ends lost 3 bases and 4 bases, in that order; junction bases with no gene match: 10. The germline gives CDR1 KGHSH, CDR2 LQKENI.

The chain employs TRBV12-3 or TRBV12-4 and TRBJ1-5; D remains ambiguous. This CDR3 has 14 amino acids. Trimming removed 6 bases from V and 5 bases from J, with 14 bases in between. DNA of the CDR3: TGTGCCAGCAGCATCCAGGCCGCACATCAGCCCCAGCATTTT. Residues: CASSIQAAHQPQHF.

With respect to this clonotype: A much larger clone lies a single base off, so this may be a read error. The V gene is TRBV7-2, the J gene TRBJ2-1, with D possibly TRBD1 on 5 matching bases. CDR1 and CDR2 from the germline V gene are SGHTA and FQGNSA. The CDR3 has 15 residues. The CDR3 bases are TGTGCCAGCAGCCCACTTAAGGGGCCCTACAATGGGCAGTTCTTC. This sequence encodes CASSPLKGPYNGQFF.

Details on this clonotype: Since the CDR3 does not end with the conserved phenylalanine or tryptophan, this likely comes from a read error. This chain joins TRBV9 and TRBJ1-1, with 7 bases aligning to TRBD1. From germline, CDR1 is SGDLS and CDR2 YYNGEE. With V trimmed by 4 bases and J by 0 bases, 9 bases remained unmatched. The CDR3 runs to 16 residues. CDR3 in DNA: TGTGCCAGCAGCCCCCGACAGGGAACCATGAACACTGAAGCTTTCTCT. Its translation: CASSPRQGTMNTEAFS.

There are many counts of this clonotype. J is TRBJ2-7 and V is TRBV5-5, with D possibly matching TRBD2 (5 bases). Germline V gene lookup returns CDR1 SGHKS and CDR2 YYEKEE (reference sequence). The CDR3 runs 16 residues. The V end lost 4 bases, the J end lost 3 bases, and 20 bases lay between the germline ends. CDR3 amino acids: CASSRAPGLGGYEQYF. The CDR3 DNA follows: TGTGCCAGCAGCCGCGCCCCTGGACTCGGAGGCTACGAGCAGTACTTC.

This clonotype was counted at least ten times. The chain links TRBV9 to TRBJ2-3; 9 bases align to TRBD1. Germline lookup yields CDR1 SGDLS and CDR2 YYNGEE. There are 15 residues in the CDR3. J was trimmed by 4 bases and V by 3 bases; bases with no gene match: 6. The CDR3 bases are TGTGCCAGCAGCGAACAGGGGGCGTACTCAGATACGCAGTATTTT. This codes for CASSEQGAYSDTQYF.

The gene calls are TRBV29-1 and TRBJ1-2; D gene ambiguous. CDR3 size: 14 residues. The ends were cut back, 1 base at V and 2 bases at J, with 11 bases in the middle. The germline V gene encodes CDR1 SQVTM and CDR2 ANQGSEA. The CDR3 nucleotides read TGCAGCGTTGAAGTCCCAGGAATCAACTATGGCTACACCTTC. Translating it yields CSVEVPGINYGYTF.